This record concerns one T cell receptor (beta chain) sequence. The data originate from a study of cytotoxic CD8 clonotypes in ibrutinib-treated CLL. The overall study: Samples showed on average about 240,000 productive templates and 90,000 or so productive rearrangements.

Germline V gives CDR1 SQVTM, CDR2 ANQGSEA. Trimming removed 8 bases at V and 3 bases at J, with 19 bases between. The CDR3 length is 14 residues. The protocol was immunoSEQ multiplex PCR, while the TCRdb copy is restricted to in-frame clones and leaves out a portion. The data show tens of thousands of clones, roughly nine tenths seen once. The origin of this receptor is a human donor with chronic lymphocytic leukemia. V and J are TRBV29-1 and TRBJ2-5; tentative D call: TRBD1 (6 bases). Here the sequenced sample was PBMCs, taken after 12 months of ibrutinib treatment. The CDR3 region has the DNA TGCAGCCTGATCCGCAGGGGTAATGAAGAGACCCAGTACTTC. Protein product: CSLIRRGNEETQYF.